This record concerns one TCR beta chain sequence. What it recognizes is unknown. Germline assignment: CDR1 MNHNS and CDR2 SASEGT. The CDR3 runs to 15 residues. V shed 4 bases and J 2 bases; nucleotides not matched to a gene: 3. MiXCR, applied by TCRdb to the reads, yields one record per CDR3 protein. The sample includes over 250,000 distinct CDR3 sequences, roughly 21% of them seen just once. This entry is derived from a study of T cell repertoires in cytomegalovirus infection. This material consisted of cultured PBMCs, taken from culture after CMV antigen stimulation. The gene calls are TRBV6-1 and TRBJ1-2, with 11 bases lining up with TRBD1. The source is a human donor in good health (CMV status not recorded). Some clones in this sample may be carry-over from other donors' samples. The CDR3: CASSAGQGANYGYTF. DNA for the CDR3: TGTGCCAGCAGTGCTGGACAGGGGGCGAACTATGGCTACACCTTC.